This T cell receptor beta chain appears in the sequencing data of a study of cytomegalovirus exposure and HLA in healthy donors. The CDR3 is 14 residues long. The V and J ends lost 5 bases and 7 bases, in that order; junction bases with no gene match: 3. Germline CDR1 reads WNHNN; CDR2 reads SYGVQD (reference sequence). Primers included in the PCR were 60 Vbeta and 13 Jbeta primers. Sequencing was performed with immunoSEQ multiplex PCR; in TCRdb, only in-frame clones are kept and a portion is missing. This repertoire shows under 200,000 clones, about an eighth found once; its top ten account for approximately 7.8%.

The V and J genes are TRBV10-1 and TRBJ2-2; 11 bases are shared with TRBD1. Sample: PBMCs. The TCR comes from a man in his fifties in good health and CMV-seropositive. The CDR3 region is CASSPGQGVGELFF. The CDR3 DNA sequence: TGCGCCAGCAGTCCGGGACAGGGGGTCGGGGAGCTGTTTTTT.